Described below is a single TCR beta chain sequence and its context. The source of the sample is a study of human versus mouse CDR3 diversity and MHC coevolution. Produced via immunoSEQ multiplex PCR; TCRdb's table is partial and in-frame only. The data show 50,000 to 65,000 clones, 94% seen once. The CDR3 is made up of 14 amino acids. Between the trimmed V and J ends, which lost 0 bases and 3 bases, there was a span of 10 bases. CDR1 and CDR2 (germline): SGHKS, YYEKEE (reference sequence). The sequenced sample was naive CD4+ T cells from blood. Stated subset: CD45RO-negative CD62L-positive naive CD4 T cells. The sequence derives from a person aged 55 to 69 in good health. The rearrangement links TRBV5-5 to TRBJ2-7, with no clear D. CDR3 residues: CASSLAAGYYEQYF. The CDR3 DNA reads TGTGCCAGCAGCTTGGCGGCAGGCTACTACGAGCAGTACTTC.